The 4 T cell receptor beta chains reported below all come from one sample, sequenced in a study of cytomegalovirus exposure and HLA in healthy donors. Libraries were prepared by immunoSEQ multiplex PCR; TCRdb keeps only in-frame clonotypes and omits some of them. The table shows over 150,000 clones, with 86% occurring only once. The sample consisted of PBMCs. These receptors originate from a man aged 18 to 29 in good health and CMV-seropositive.

V is TRBV4-3 and J is TRBJ2-3; no definite D call. The CDR3 spans 14 residues. Trimming cost V 0 bases and J 0 bases, with 4 bases left between them. Germline CDR1 is LGHNA and CDR2 is YSLEER. CDR3 coding DNA: TGCGCCAGCAGCCAAGACGGGAGCACAGATACGCAGTATTTT. This codes for CASSQDGSTDTQYF.

This chain uses TRBV30 with TRBJ1-1, with 12 bases that match TRBD1. V dropped 0 bases and J dropped 11; count of bases not matched to a gene: 10. The CDR3 runs 15 residues. Germline CDR1 is GTSNPN and CDR2 is SVGIG (reference sequence). CDR3 sequence reads: CAWSVPGTGGGGAFF. The CDR3 nucleotides read TGTGCCTGGAGTGTACCTGGGACAGGGGGCGGCGGGGCTTTCTTT.

This rearrangement joins TRBV5-1 to TRBJ2-7, with 12 bases that match TRBD2. This CDR3 is 15 amino acids long. V lost 4 bases and J lost 4; bases outside the gene matches: 6. Germline lookup yields CDR1 SGHRS and CDR2 YFSETQ. CDR3 nucleotides: TGCGCCAGCAGCACGGGGACTAGCGGGCATTACGAGCAGTACTTC. Amino acid sequence: CASSTGTSGHYEQYF.

The gene calls are TRBV7-9 and TRBJ2-7; D perhaps matches TRBD2 (6 bases). Germline V gene data show CDR1 as SEHNR and CDR2 as FQNEAQ (reference sequence). V gave up 1 base and J gave up 7 bases, with 14 bases separating them. The CDR3 has 14 residues. The CDR3 sequence is CASSLVSGTREQYF. The DNA of the CDR3 is TGTGCCAGCAGCTTAGTCTCCGGGACTCGAGAGCAGTACTTC.